The clone carrying this TCR beta chain has just a few counts. TCR beta CDR3 regions were amplified from RNA. The study used the HTBI primer set for a first-round RT-PCR of the TCR CDR3. TCRdb reprocessed the multiplex PCR reads via MiXCR and lists one record per CDR3 protein. The table includes roughly 200,000 distinct CDR3 sequences, 18% detected once. Trimming removed 3 bases from V and 8 bases from J; junction bases left unmatched: 11. CDR1 and CDR2 from the germline V gene are DFQATT and SNEGSKA (reference sequence). The CDR3 is made up of 14 amino acids. The data were taken from a study of T cells in Graves' hyperthyroidism and ophthalmopathy.

The genes are TRBV20-1 and TRBJ1-2, with TRBD1 matching 8 bases. Input material: blood. The receptor's source is a man aged 40-50 years with Graves' hyperthyroidism. The CDR3 is CSASLPGGFNGYTF. CDR3 in DNA: TGCAGTGCTAGTCTGCCAGGGGGCTTCAACGGCTACACCTTC.